The next 15 T cell receptor beta chains were all read from a single sample in a study of technical replicates of blood from a handful of donors. Data came from immunoSEQ multiplex PCR; TCRdb stores just in-frame clones and leaves some out. The data show some 70,000 clones, about 95% seen once. The sequenced material came from T cells isolated from PBMCs. The receptors were sampled from a human donor in good health.

The chain is built from TRBV27 and TRBJ2-1, with TRBD2 matching 9 bases. The germline V gene has CDR1 MNHEY and CDR2 SMNVEV (reference sequence). The CDR3 has 16 amino acids. V lost 5 bases, J lost 9 bases, and 14 bases stayed unmatched. CDR3 sequence (DNA): TGTGCCAGCAGTAGGGGCGGGAGGGCCATAAGCGGTGAGCAGTTCTTC. Amino acids: CASSRGGRAISGEQFF.

The J gene is TRBJ2-7, the V gene TRBV11-3; D possibly corresponds to TRBD2 (7 bases). The V end was cut by 5 bases, the J end by 4 bases, with 15 bases between. Germline CDR1 SGHNT, CDR2 YENEEA. CDR3 length: 14 amino acids. This CDR3 reads CASSARGGTYEQYF. The CDR3 coding sequence is TGTGCCAGCAGCGCGAGGGGGGGGACTTACGAGCAGTACTTC.

V gene TRBV29-1 combines with J gene TRBJ2-7; D uncertain. Germline V gene lookup returns CDR1 SQVTM and CDR2 ANQGSEA. The V end was cut by 4 bases, the J end by 3 bases, with 10 bases between. The CDR3 contains 12 residues. The CDR3 sequence: CSVAEDIYEQYF. In nucleotides, the CDR3 is TGCAGCGTTGCGGAAGACATCTACGAGCAGTACTTC.

The chain is built from TRBV30 and TRBJ1-2; 7 positions agree with TRBD1. V shed 0 bases, J shed 5 bases, and the junction held 6 bases outside the gene matches. This CDR3 comprises 14 residues. Germline assignment: CDR1 GTSNPN and CDR2 SVGIG (reference sequence). CDR3 nucleotide sequence: TGTGCCTGGAGTGTACAGGGGACCAGTTATGGCTACACCTTC. Protein product: CAWSVQGTSYGYTF.

This sequence joins TRBV6-1 and TRBJ1-2, with 7 bases matching TRBD1. Germline V gene lookup returns CDR1 MNHNS and CDR2 SASEGT. Trimming at V came to 6 bases and at J to 3 bases, leaving 7 bases not matched to a gene. This CDR3 has 14 amino acids. CDR3 DNA: TGTGCCAGCAGGAGACAGGGCATCGACTATGGCTACACCTTC. This encodes CASRRQGIDYGYTF.

V usage is TRBV5-1 and J usage is TRBJ2-7, with D uncertain. V was trimmed by 5 bases and J by 6 bases, leaving 15 bases between them. The CDR3 length is 13 residues. Germline lookup yields CDR1 SGHRS and CDR2 YFSETQ. CDR3 sequence: CASSKAGYTEQYF. Written as DNA, the CDR3 is TGCGCCAGCAGTAAAGCCGGGTACACCGAGCAGTACTTC.

This chain connects TRBV19 to TRBJ1-2, with a weak D call TRBD1 (6 bases). Germline loops: CDR1 LNHDA, CDR2 SQIVND (reference sequence). Deletions cut 5 bases from V and 8 bases from J, with 21 bases between. CDR3 length: 15 residues. The CDR3 spells CASSLNGREGVGYTF. The CDR3 nucleotides read TGTGCCAGTAGTCTAAATGGTCGGGAGGGGGTAGGCTACACCTTC. Full variable domain (remainder filled in from reference TRBV19 and TRBJ1-2): DGGITQSPKYLFRKEGQNVTLSCEQNLNHDAMYWYRQDPGQGLRLIYYSQIVNDFQKGDIAEGYSVSREKKESFPLTVTSAQKNPTAFYLCASSLNGREGVGYTFGSGTRLTVV.

This chain joins TRBV5-1 and TRBJ2-1; 7 nucleotides line up with TRBD1. The CDR3 contains 16 residues. Losses at the gene ends were 4 bases for V and 1 base for J; bases not matched to a gene: 8. The germline gives CDR1 SGHRS, CDR2 YFSETQ. CDR3 nucleotide sequence: TGCGCCAGCAGCGCGAACCGGGACAGATCCTACAATGAGCAGTTCTTC. Residues: CASSANRDRSYNEQFF.

The V gene is TRBV11-3, the J gene TRBJ2-1; TRBD2 matches at 8 bases. The CDR3 consists of 16 residues. The V gene end was trimmed by 4 bases and the J gene end by 0 bases; junction bases not matched to a gene: 5. The germline gives CDR1 SGHNT, CDR2 YENEEA. This CDR3 reads CASSSVAGSSYNEQFF. The DNA of the CDR3 is TGTGCCAGCAGCTCGGTAGCGGGAAGCTCCTACAATGAGCAGTTCTTC.

The rearrangement uses TRBV29-1 and TRBJ1-1; no clear D gene. CDR1 SQVTM and CDR2 ANQGSEA come from the germline V gene. V shed 0 bases and J shed 0 bases, with 5 bases lying between them. There are 13 residues in the CDR3. CDR3 in DNA: TGCAGCGTTGAAGACAGATTGAACACTGAAGCTTTCTTT. The encoded protein is CSVEDRLNTEAFF.

The chain is built from TRBV19 and TRBJ2-3; 10 bases map to TRBD2. CDR1 LNHDA and CDR2 SQIVND come from the germline V gene (reference sequence). The J segment lost 4 bases and the V segment lost 7 bases, leaving 8 bases of the junction unmatched. This CDR3 is 15 amino acids long. CDR3 DNA: TGTGCCAGTACACGTTCAACTAGCGGGGCAGATACGCAGTATTTT. Its protein product is CASTRSTSGADTQYF.

In DNA, the CDR3 is TGTGCCAGCAGCTCGGGAGAAGAGACCCAGTACTTC. Protein sequence: CASSSGEETQYF. The chain couples TRBV7-3 to TRBJ2-5, with a possible D match to TRBD2 (6 bases). This CDR3 contains 12 residues. The germline CDR1 and CDR2 sequences are SGHTA and FQGTGA. V lost 4 bases to trimming and J lost 3 bases, with 6 bases between them.

This chain uses TRBV7-8 with TRBJ2-5; 12 positions match TRBD2. CDR1 is SGHVS and CDR2 is FQNEAQ in the germline V gene. The CDR3 is 17 residues long. The J segment lost 5 bases and the V segment lost 4 bases, leaving 11 bases of the junction unmatched. Written as DNA, the CDR3 is TGTGCCAGCAGCTCGCGACTAGCGGGAGCCCTTTTGGAGACCCAGTACTTC. This encodes CASSSRLAGALLETQYF.

The CDR3 here is CASSSGWLGSPLHF. The CDR3 DNA follows: TGTGCCAGCAGCTCGGGGTGGCTGGGGTCACCCCTCCACTTT. The chain joins TRBV11-3 to TRBJ1-6; no clear D. V was trimmed by 4 bases and J by 10 bases, leaving 14 bases between them. The CDR3 spans 14 residues. Germline V CDR1 and CDR2: SGHNT, YENEEA.

The chain couples TRBV19 to TRBJ2-7; TRBD2 agrees at 7 bases. Germline-derived CDR1 and CDR2 are LNHDA and SQIVND (reference sequence). This CDR3 is 15 amino acids long. V gave up 3 bases and J gave up 5 bases; unmatched junction bases: 10. The CDR3 loop is CASSIRAGAFDEQYF. The CDR3 nucleotides read TGTGCCAGTAGTATTAGGGCGGGAGCATTTGACGAGCAGTACTTC. The whole variable domain, remainder taken from reference TRBV19 and TRBJ2-7, is DGGITQSPKYLFRKEGQNVTLSCEQNLNHDAMYWYRQDPGQGLRLIYYSQIVNDFQKGDIAEGYSVSREKKESFPLTVTSAQKNPTAFYLCASSIRAGAFDEQYFGPGTRLTVT.